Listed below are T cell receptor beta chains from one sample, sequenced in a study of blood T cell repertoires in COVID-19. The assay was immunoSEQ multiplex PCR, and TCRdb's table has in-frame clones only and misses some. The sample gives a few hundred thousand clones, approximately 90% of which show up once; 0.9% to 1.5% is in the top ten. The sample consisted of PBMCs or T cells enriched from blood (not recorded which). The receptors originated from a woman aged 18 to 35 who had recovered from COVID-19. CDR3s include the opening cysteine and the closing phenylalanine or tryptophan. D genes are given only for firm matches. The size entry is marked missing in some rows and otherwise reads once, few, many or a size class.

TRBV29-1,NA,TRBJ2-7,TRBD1,TGCAGCGCCCAAGACAGGGACCACGAGCAGTACTTC,CSAQDRDHEQYF
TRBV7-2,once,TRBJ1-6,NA,TGTGCCAGCAGCTCACCGGGGGTCTGGAATTCACCCCTCCACTTT,CASSSPGVWNSPLHF
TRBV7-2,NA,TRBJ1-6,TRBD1,TGTGCCAGCAGCGTGCGGACAGGGAGCAATTCACCCCTCCACTTT,CASSVRTGSNSPLHF
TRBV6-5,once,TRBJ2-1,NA,TGTGCCAGCAGTTACTCCCCATCTAGTTCCTACAATGAGCAGTTCTTC,CASSYSPSSSYNEQFF
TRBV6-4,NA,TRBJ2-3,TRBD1,TGTGCCAGCAGGAGGGGACAGGACAGGGGACACACAGATACGCAGTATTTT,CASRRGQDRGHTDTQYF
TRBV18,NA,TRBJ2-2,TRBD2,TGTGCCAGCTCACGTCGACTAGCGGGGGGCGAAACGAACACCGGGGAGCTGTTTTTT,CASSRRLAGGETNTGELFF
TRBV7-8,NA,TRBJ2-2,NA,TGTGCCAGCAGACGAGGGTCGGCCGGGGAGCTGTTTTTT,CASRRGSAGELFF
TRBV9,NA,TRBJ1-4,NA,TGTGCCAGCAGCGTAGGGCCTGCAACTAATGAAAAACTGTTTTTT,CASSVGPATNEKLFF
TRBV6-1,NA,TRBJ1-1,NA,TGTGCCAGCAGTGAAAGGGGCCTCCTGAACACTGAAGCTTTCTTT,CASSERGLLNTEAFF
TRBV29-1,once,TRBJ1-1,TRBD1,TGCAGCGTGGCGGGACAGGGAGATCCTGAAGCTTTCTTT,CSVAGQGDPEAFF
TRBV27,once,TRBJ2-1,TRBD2,TGTGCCAGCAGTTTAGCGGGGGTAATTTCGGATGAGCAGTTCTTC,CASSLAGVISDEQFF
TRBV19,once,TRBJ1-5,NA,TGTGCCAGTAGGGTGGCCGGCAATCAGCCCCAGCATTTT,CASRVAGNQPQHF
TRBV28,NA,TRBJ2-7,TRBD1,TGTGCCAGCAGTCACGGGACAGTTCCTTCCTACGAGCAGTACTTC,CASSHGTVPSYEQYF
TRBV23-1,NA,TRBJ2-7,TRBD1,TGCGCCAGCCGCCTGACAGGGTTATTCTACGAGCAGTACTTC,CASRLTGLFYEQYF
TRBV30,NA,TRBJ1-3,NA,TGTGCCTGGGAGGGAGTAGGAGGAAACACCATATATTTT,CAWEGVGGNTIYF
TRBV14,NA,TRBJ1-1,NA,TGTGCCAGCAGCCCTTGGGCCTCTGAAGCTTTCTTT,CASSPWASEAFF
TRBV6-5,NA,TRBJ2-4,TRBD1,TGTGCCAGCAGTTTTGACAGGGCTCAAAACATTCAGTACTTC,CASSFDRAQNIQYF
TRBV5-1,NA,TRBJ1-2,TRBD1,TGCGCCAGCAGCGTGCAGGGACAGGGGGAATATGGCTACACCTTC,CASSVQGQGEYGYTF
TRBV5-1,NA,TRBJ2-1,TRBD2,TGCGCCAGCAGCTTGCTCGGGACTAGCGGCCCACCCTACAATGAGCAGTTCTTC,CASSLLGTSGPPYNEQFF
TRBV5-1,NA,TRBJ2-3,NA,TGCGCCAGCAGCTTGGCCGGAGGCGTTCCAGTGGGTACGCAGTATTTT,CASSLAGGVPVGTQYF
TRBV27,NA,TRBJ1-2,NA,TGTGCCAGCAGTCGCCATTACCAGGGAAACTATGGCTACACCTTC,CASSRHYQGNYGYTF
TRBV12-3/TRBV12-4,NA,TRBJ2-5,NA,TGTGCCAGCAGTTTGACACGTGTGACCCAGTACTTC,CASSLTRVTQYF
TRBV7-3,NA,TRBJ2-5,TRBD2,TGTGCCAGCAGCCCCGGCCTCGGAGCGGGGGGGCAAGAGACCCAGTACTTC,CASSPGLGAGGQETQYF
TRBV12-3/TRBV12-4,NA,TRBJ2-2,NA,TGTGCCACCCAGGCGGGGAACACCGGGGAGCTGTTTTTT,CATQAGNTGELFF
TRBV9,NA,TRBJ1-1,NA,TGTGCCAGCAGCGTAGGGGGAGCCACTGAAGCTTTCTTT,CASSVGGATEAFF
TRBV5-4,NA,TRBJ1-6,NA,TGTGCCAGCAGCTCGAGGGACGGGAGCTCCTATAATTCACCCCTCCACTTT,CASSSRDGSSYNSPLHF
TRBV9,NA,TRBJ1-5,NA,TGTGCCAGCAGCGCGCAGGGTCTAGGTCAGCCCCAGCATTTT,CASSAQGLGQPQHF
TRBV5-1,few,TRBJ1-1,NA,TGCGCCAGCAGCTTAGGGTCAGGGCCGACCCGTTCTAACACTGAAGCTTTCTTT,CASSLGSGPTRSNTEAFF
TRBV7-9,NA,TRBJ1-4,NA,TGTGCCAGCAGCGACGGACAGCCAACTAATGAAAAACTGTTTTTT,CASSDGQPTNEKLFF
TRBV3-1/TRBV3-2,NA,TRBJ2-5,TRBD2,TGTGCCAGCAGCCTCGGGGGGGCGTACCAAGAGACCCAGTACTTC,CASSLGGAYQETQYF
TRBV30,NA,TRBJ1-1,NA,TGTGCCTGGAGTGTAACTCAGGGCGGCACTGAAGCTTTCTTT,CAWSVTQGGTEAFF
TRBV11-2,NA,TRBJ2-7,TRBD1,TGTGCCAGCAGCTTAGTCGACAGGGTATACGAGCAGTACTTC,CASSLVDRVYEQYF
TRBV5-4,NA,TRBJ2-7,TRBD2,TGTGCCAGCAGCTTGGCCGGGGGGAGGAGCTCCTACGAGCAGTACTTC,CASSLAGGRSSYEQYF
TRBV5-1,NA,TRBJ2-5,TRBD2,TGCGCCAGCAGCTTGGCCCCCCCCGGGAGGCAAGAGACCCAGTACTTC,CASSLAPPGRQETQYF
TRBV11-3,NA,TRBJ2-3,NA,TGTGCCAGCAGCCCAGGGGCGGCGGGGGGCACAGATACGCAGTATTTT,CASSPGAAGGTDTQYF
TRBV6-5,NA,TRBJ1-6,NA,TGTGCCAGCAGTTACGGGGCTATTCGCTCACCCCTCCACTTT,CASSYGAIRSPLHF
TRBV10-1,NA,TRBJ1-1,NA,TGCGCCAGCAGAGAGGCCGGGAACACTGAAGCTTTCTTT,CASREAGNTEAFF
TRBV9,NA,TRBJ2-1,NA,TGTGCCAGCAGCGTAGCAGCTAGCGATTACAATGAGCAGTTCTTC,CASSVAASDYNEQFF
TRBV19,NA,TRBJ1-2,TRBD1,TGTGCCAGTAGTCCAGGGGGCGCTACTGGCTACACCTTC,CASSPGGATGYTF
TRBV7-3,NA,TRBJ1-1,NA,TGTGCCAGCAGCTTGACAGCTAACACTGAAGCTTTCTTT,CASSLTANTEAFF
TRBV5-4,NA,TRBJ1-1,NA,TGTGCCAGCAGCTCTGGCCCAGGAAGGGAAGCTTTCTTT,CASSSGPGREAFF
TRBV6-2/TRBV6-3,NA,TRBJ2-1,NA,TGTGCCAGCAGTTACTCGGAGTCCCACAATGAGCAGTTCTTC,CASSYSESHNEQFF
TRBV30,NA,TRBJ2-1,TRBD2,TGTGCCTGGAGTTTCCGGACTAGCGGTTTGGGCTCCTACAATGAGCAGTTCTTC,CAWSFRTSGLGSYNEQFF
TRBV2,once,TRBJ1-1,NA,TGTGCCAGACTTGACAGGATGAACACTGAAGCTTTCTTT,CARLDRMNTEAFF
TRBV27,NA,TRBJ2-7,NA,TGTGCCAGCGCGGGTGGATCAGCCTACGAGCAGTACTTC,CASAGGSAYEQYF
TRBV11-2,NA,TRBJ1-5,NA,TGTGCCAGCAGCTCCGGGGTGCCCGGCAATCAGCCCCAGCATTTT,CASSSGVPGNQPQHF
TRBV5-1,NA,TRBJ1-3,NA,TGCGCCAGCAGCTTTGGGCAGGGCGGAGGAAACACCATATATTTT,CASSFGQGGGNTIYF
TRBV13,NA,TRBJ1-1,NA,TGTGCCAGCAGCGGCATGAACAGGCGGGCTTTCTTT,CASSGMNRRAFF
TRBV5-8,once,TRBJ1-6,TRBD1,TGTGCCAGCAGCTTGGCGCAGGGGGCCTATAATTCACCCCTCCACTTT,CASSLAQGAYNSPLHF
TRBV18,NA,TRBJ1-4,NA,TGTGCCAGCCGGTCCACGGGGATCCGTGAAAAACTGTTTTTT,CASRSTGIREKLFF
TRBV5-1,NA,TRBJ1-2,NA,TGCGCCAGCAGCTTGGTCGAATACAGGGCTCAAGACCTCTATGGCTACACCTTC,CASSLVEYRAQDLYGYTF
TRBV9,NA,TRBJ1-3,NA,TGTGCCAGCAGCGTATCAGGCGGGGCGATCCCTGGAAACACCATATATTTT,CASSVSGGAIPGNTIYF
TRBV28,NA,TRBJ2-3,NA,TGTGCCAGCAGCCCCGGCGGGGCAGATACGCAGTATTTT,CASSPGGADTQYF
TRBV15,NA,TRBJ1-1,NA,TGTGCCACCAGCAGAGGAGGCAGTTTGAACACTGAAGCTTTCTTT,CATSRGGSLNTEAFF
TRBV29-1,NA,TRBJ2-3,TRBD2,TGCAGCGTTACAAGAAGCGGGGGGGCCCGGGATACGCAGTATTTT,CSVTRSGGARDTQYF
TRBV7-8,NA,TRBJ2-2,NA,TGTGCCAGCAGCTTAGAGGGGTTTGGCCTTCCGAACACCGGGGAGCTGTTTTTT,CASSLEGFGLPNTGELFF
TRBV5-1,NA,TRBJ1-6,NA,TGCGCCAGCAGCTTGGAAGTCCAGGGTCATAATTCACCCCTCCACTTT,CASSLEVQGHNSPLHF